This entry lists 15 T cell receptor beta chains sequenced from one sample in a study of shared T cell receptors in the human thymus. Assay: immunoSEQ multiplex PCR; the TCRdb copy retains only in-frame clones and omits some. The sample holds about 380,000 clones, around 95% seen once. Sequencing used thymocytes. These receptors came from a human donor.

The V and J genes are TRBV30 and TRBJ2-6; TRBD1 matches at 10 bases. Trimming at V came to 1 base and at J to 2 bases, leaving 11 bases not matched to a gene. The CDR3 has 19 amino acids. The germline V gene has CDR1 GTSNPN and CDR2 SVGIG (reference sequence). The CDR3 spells CAWSGDRGSGETGANVLTF. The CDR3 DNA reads TGTGCCTGGAGTGGGGACAGGGGCTCAGGGGAGACTGGGGCCAACGTCCTGACTTTC.

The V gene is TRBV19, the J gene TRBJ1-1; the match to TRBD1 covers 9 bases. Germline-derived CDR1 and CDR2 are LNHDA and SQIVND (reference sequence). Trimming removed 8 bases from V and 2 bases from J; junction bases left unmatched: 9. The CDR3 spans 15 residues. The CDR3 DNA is TGTGCCAGTCTCCCGGGACAGGGCCTTAACACTGAAGCTTTCTTT. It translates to CASLPGQGLNTEAFF.

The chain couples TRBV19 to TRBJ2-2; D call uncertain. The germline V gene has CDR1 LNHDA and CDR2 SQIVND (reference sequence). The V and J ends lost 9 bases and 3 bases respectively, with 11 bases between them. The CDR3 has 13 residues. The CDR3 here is CASGVPDTGELFF. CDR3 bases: TGTGCCAGCGGAGTCCCTGACACCGGGGAGCTGTTTTTT.

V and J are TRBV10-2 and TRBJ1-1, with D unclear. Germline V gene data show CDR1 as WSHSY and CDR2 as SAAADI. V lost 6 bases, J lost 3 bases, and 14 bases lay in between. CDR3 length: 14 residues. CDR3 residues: CASSRGGRDTEAFF. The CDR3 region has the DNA TGCGCCAGCAGCCGCGGCGGTAGGGACACTGAAGCTTTCTTT.

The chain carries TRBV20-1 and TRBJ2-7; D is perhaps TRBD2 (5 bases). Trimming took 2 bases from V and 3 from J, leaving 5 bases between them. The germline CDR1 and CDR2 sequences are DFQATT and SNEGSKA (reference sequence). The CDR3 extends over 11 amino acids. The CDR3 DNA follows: TGCAGTGCTAGACGGGACTACGAGCAGTACTTC. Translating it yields CSARRDYEQYF.

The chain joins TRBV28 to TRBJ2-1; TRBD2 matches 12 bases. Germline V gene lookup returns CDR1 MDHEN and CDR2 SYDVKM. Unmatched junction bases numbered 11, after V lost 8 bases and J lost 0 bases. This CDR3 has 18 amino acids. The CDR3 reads CASGRTSGTLRSYNEQFF. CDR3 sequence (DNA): TGTGCCAGCGGTCGGACTAGCGGGACCCTTCGCTCCTACAATGAGCAGTTCTTC. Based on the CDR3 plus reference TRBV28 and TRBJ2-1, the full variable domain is DVKVTQSSRYLVKRTGEKVFLECVQDMDHENMFWYRQDPGLGLRLIYFSYDVKMKEKGDIPEGYSVSREKKERFSLILESASTNQTSMYLCASGRTSGTLRSYNEQFFGPGTRLTVL.

For the CDR3, the DNA is TGTGCCAGCACACTTCACCTCGCCCGGGACAGGGACGGCTACACCTTC. It translates to CASTLHLARDRDGYTF. The gene calls are TRBV11-2 and TRBJ1-2; TRBD1 agrees at 9 bases. The CDR3 sequence is 16 residues long. Germline V lookup: CDR1 SGHAT, CDR2 FQNNGV. V gave up 7 bases and J gave up 8 bases; unmatched junction bases: 17.

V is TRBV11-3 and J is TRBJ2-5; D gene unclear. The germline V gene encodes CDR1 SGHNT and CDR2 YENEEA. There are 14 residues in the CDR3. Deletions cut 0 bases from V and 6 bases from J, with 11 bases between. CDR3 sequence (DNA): TGTGCCAGCAGCTTAGAAGACGACCCCAAGACCCAGTACTTC. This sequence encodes CASSLEDDPKTQYF.

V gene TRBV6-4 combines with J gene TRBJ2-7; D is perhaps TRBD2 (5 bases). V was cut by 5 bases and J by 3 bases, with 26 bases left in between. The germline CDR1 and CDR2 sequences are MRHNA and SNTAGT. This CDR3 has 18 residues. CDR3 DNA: TGTGCCAGCAGTCAGAGGAGTTGCGGGTACTACCTTCACTACGAGCAGTACTTC. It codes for CASSQRSCGYYLHYEQYF.

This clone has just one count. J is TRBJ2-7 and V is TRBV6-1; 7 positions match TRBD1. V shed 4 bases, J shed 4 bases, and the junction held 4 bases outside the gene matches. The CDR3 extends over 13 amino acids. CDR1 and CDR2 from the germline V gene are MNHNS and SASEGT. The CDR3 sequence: CASSGRDSYEQYF. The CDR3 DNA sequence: TGTGCCAGCAGTGGCCGGGACAGTTACGAGCAGTACTTC.

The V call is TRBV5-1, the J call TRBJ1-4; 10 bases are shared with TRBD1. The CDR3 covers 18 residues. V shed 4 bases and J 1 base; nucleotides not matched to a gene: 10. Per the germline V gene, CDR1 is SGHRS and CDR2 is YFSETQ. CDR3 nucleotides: TGCGCCAGCAGCAGGGACAGGGGAGGTGTAGTAACTAATGAAAAACTGTTTTTT. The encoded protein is CASSRDRGGVVTNEKLFF.

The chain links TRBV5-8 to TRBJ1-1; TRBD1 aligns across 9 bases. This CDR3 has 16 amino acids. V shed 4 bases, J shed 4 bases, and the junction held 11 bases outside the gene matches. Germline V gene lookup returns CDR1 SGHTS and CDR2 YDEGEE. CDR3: CASSPKGDRVATEAFF. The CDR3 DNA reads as TGTGCCAGCAGCCCCAAAGGGGACAGGGTGGCCACTGAAGCTTTCTTT.

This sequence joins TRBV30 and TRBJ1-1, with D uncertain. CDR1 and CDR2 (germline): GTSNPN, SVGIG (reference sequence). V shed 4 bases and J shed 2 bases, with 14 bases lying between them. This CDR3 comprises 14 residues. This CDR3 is CAWIGTRVNTEAFF. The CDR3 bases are TGTGCCTGGATCGGTACACGGGTTAACACTGAAGCTTTCTTT.

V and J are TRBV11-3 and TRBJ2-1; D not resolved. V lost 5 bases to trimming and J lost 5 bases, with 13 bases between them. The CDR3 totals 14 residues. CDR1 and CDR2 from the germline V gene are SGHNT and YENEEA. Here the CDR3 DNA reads TGTGCCAGCAGCCCCCCCGGTGGGAACAATGAGCAGTTCTTC. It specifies CASSPPGGNNEQFF.

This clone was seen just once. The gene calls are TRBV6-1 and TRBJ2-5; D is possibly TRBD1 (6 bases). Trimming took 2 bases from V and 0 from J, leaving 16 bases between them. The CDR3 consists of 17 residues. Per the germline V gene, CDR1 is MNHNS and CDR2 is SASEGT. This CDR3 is CASSELGQWKYQETQYF. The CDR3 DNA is TGTGCCAGCAGTGAACTTGGACAGTGGAAGTACCAAGAGACCCAGTACTTC.